The T cell receptor beta chain under discussion was sequenced for a study of cytomegalovirus exposure and HLA in healthy donors. The study, taken as a whole, reports: Confirmation was obtained in vitro that a few CMV-associated chains are specific for CMV antigens.

V lost 7 bases to trimming and J lost 0 bases, with 15 bases between them. The germline gives CDR1 MDHEN, CDR2 SYDVKM. This CDR3 is 15 amino acids long. Primers included in the PCR were 60 Vbeta and 13 Jbeta primers. Method: immunoSEQ multiplex PCR; TCRdb's copy keeps in-frame clones and lacks some. The sample comprises 250,000 to 300,000 clones, around 90% of which are singletons, and roughly 1.5% rests with the top ten. As for this clone: Its antigen is as yet unknown.

Sequenced sample: PBMCs. The J gene is TRBJ1-1, the V gene TRBV28; D is perhaps TRBD1 (6 bases). The TCR originated in a girl aged 2-10 years in good health and CMV-seronegative. CDR3 sequence: CASTEGTGLNTEAFF. In nucleotides, the CDR3 is TGTGCCAGCACCGAGGGTACAGGGCTGAACACTGAAGCTTTCTTT.